Below are 10 T cell receptor beta chains sequenced from a single sample in a study of T cell changes during pregnancy in multiple sclerosis. The assay was immunoSEQ multiplex PCR, and TCRdb's table has in-frame clones only and misses some. The sample includes about 45,000 clones, about 90% seen only once; the top ten take about 2%. This specimen was peripheral blood, taken in the first trimester of pregnancy. These receptors were collected from a female donor with multiple sclerosis, enrolled in a pregnancy study.

The chain combines TRBV18 with TRBJ2-1, with TRBD2 as a possible D gene (6 bases). The CDR3 extends over 14 amino acids. V lost 5 bases and J lost 2, with 10 bases in between. Germline V lookup: CDR1 KGHSH, CDR2 LQKENI. The CDR3 DNA reads as TGTGCCAGCTCAGCGGAGGGCGCCTACAATGAGCAGTTCTTC. It yields the protein CASSAEGAYNEQFF.

V gene TRBV5-6 combines with J gene TRBJ2-5, with 9 bases fitting TRBD2. The CDR3 is 15 amino acids. Germline CDR1 reads SGHDT; CDR2 reads YYEEEE. V was pared by 4 bases and J by 5 bases, with 9 bases of the junction left unmatched. CDR3 in amino acids: CASSQGASGDETQYF. CDR3 DNA: TGTGCCAGCAGCCAAGGGGCTAGCGGGGACGAGACCCAGTACTTC.

J is TRBJ2-7 and V is TRBV11-1; D not resolved. Deletions cut 5 bases from V and 5 bases from J, with 7 bases between. The CDR3 totals 11 residues. CDR1 and CDR2 from the germline V gene are SGHAT and FQDESV (reference sequence). CDR3 loop: CASSLQDEQYF. CDR3 nucleotides: TGTGCCAGCAGCCTTCAGGACGAGCAGTACTTC.

The chain combines TRBV5-1 with TRBJ1-4; no firm D call. V was cut by 2 bases and J by 0 bases, with 20 bases left in between. Germline values: CDR1 SGHRS, CDR2 YFSETQ. The CDR3 length is 19 residues. The CDR3 loop reads CASSFGRVRGFATNEKLFF. DNA of the CDR3: TGCGCCAGCAGCTTCGGGCGTGTACGGGGTTTCGCAACTAATGAAAAACTGTTTTTT.

In DNA form, the CDR3 reads TGTGCCAGCAGCCGGAGACCTACTCTCTACGAGCAGTACTTC. Protein product: CASSRRPTLYEQYF. This sequence joins TRBV6-6 and TRBJ2-7, with no clear D. The CDR3 runs 14 residues. Germline V gives CDR1 MNHNY, CDR2 SVGAGI (reference sequence). The V and J ends lost 6 bases and 3 bases respectively, with 15 bases between them.

The chain carries TRBV28 and TRBJ2-4; D is perhaps TRBD2 (5 bases). Deletions cut 6 bases from V and 1 base from J, with 13 bases between. Germline-derived CDR1 and CDR2 are MDHEN and SYDVKM. The CDR3 consists of 15 residues. The CDR3 protein is CASSDGPGAKNIQYF. The CDR3 coding sequence is TGTGCCAGCAGCGACGGACCGGGGGCCAAAAACATTCAGTACTTC.

The CDR3 sequence is CASSHGLSGEGSDTQYF. CDR3 nucleotide sequence: TGCGCCAGCAGCCACGGACTTAGCGGGGAGGGGTCAGATACGCAGTATTTT. The chain has TRBV4-3 and TRBJ2-3; 8 positions match TRBD2. CDR3 length: 17 amino acids. V lost 3 bases to trimming and J lost 4 bases; unmatched junction nucleotides: 12. Germline V gene data show CDR1 as LGHNA and CDR2 as YSLEER.

The chain is built from TRBV5-1 and TRBJ2-3; 8 bases agree with TRBD1. Trimming removed 4 bases from V and 6 bases from J; junction bases left unmatched: 13. The CDR3 covers 16 residues. The germline gives CDR1 SGHRS, CDR2 YFSETQ. The CDR3, as DNA: TGCGCCAGCAGCCACCCGGACAGGGTGGGATGGGATACGCAGTATTTT. Protein: CASSHPDRVGWDTQYF.

J is TRBJ1-1 and V is TRBV19, with 10 positions matching TRBD1. The CDR3 has 18 amino acids. Trimming at V came to 1 base and at J to 4 bases, leaving 12 bases not matched to a gene. Germline CDR1 is LNHDA and CDR2 is SQIVND (reference sequence). The CDR3 nucleotides are TGTGCCAGTAGTATAGGTTGGGGACAGGGGCTTCGGGCCACTGAAGCTTTCTTT. As protein: CASSIGWGQGLRATEAFF.

The CDR3 region has the DNA TGCGCCAGCAGCCAAGATACAAGGAGGTACACCGGGGAGCTGTTTTTT. Translation: CASSQDTRRYTGELFF. This chain uses TRBV4-1 with TRBJ2-2, with D possibly TRBD2 on 5 matching bases. Between the trimmed V and J ends, which lost 0 bases and 3 bases, there was a span of 11 bases. The germline CDR1 and CDR2 sequences are MGHRA and YSYEKL. This CDR3 is 16 amino acids long.